The 21 T cell receptor beta chains reported below all come from one sample, sequenced in a study of cytomegalovirus exposure and HLA in healthy donors. Primers: 60 Vbeta forward and 13 Jbeta reverse. The assay was immunoSEQ multiplex PCR, and TCRdb's table has in-frame clones only and misses some. The data show 100,000 to 130,000 clones, around 67% seen once. The source material was PBMCs. The receptors were gathered from a woman aged 35 to 49 in good health and CMV-seropositive.

J is TRBJ1-2 and V is TRBV29-1; TRBD1 might be the D (6 bases). The germline V gene has CDR1 SQVTM and CDR2 ANQGSEA. The CDR3 sequence is 15 residues long. Deletions cut 4 bases from V and 3 bases from J, with 18 bases between. For the CDR3, the DNA is TGCAGCGTTGGAAATTCACAGGGTGATTACTATGGCTACACCTTC. As protein: CSVGNSQGDYYGYTF.

The chain couples TRBV2 to TRBJ1-3; 11 bases line up with TRBD1. The CDR3 contains 17 residues. With V trimmed by 6 bases and J by 2 bases, 9 bases remained unmatched. Germline CDR1 and CDR2: SNHLY and FYNNEI. The CDR3: CASRDAPGQGAGNTIYF. CDR3 bases: TGTGCCAGCAGAGACGCCCCGGGACAGGGGGCTGGAAACACCATATATTTT. Complete variable domain (other parts from reference TRBV2 and TRBJ1-3): EPEVTQTPSHQVTQMGQEVILRCVPISNHLYFYWYRQILGQKVEFLVSFYNNEISEKSEIFDDQFSVERPDGSNFTLKIRSTKLEDSAMYFCASRDAPGQGAGNTIYFGEGSWLTVV.

This rearrangement joins TRBV11-1 to TRBJ1-1; 7 bases agree with TRBD1. Germline loops: CDR1 SGHAT, CDR2 FQDESV (reference sequence). CDR3 length equals 13 residues. The V and J ends lost 3 bases and 3 bases, in that order; junction bases with no gene match: 1. The CDR3 region has the DNA TGTGCCAGCAGCTTCCAGGGGGACACTGAAGCTTTCTTT. Its protein is CASSFQGDTEAFF.

This clone appeared a few times. The J gene is TRBJ2-5, the V gene TRBV6-1; TRBD1 aligns across 7 bases. TRBJ2-7 matches the DNA end more closely, so the J call is doubtful. This CDR3 region has 15 residues. Germline CDR1 is MNHNS and CDR2 is SASEGT. This chain's CDR3 is CASNPSGSGGYEQYF. The CDR3 bases are TGTGCCAGCAACCCCTCCGGATCAGGGGGCTACGAGCAGTACTTC.

The chain recombines TRBV27 with TRBJ1-2; 12 positions agree with TRBD1. J lost 7 bases, V lost 7 bases, and 10 bases had no gene match. The V gene's germline CDR1 is MNHEY and CDR2 SMNVEV (reference sequence). The CDR3 loop spans 15 amino acids. CDR3 coding DNA: TGTGCCAGCACTTTCCGGGACAGGGGGCGCGGTGGCTACACCTTC. Its translation is CASTFRDRGRGGYTF.

As for this clone: Other DNA sequences in the sample encode the same CDR3. CDR3 amino acids: CAWSVLETQYF. DNA for the CDR3: TGTGCCTGGAGCGTACTGGAGACCCAGTACTTC. This chain connects TRBV30 to TRBJ2-5; no clear D gene. The germline V gene encodes CDR1 GTSNPN and CDR2 SVGIG (reference sequence). The CDR3 is 11 amino acids. V lost 3 bases to trimming and J lost 5 bases, with 7 bases between them.

The chain is built from TRBV11-2 and TRBJ1-5; D possibly corresponds to TRBD1 (6 bases). Trimming cost V 4 bases and J 6 bases, with 10 bases left between them. This CDR3 is 13 amino acids long. Germline V gives CDR1 SGHAT, CDR2 FQNNGV. The CDR3 is CASSSGQIQPQHF. In DNA, the CDR3 is TGTGCCAGCAGCTCCGGACAGATTCAGCCCCAGCATTTT.

The chain employs TRBV7-9 and TRBJ1-1; D gene ambiguous. V lost 2 bases to trimming and J lost 8 bases, with 12 bases between them. The CDR3 contains 13 residues. The V gene's germline CDR1 is SEHNR and CDR2 FQNEAQ (reference sequence). The CDR3 DNA follows: TGTGCCAGCAGCTTATATATGGCGGTAGAAGCTTTCTTT. It translates to CASSLYMAVEAFF.

The chain is built from TRBV6-1 and TRBJ2-7; 7 bases are a match to TRBD1. The CDR3 consists of 13 residues. V lost 6 bases to trimming and J lost 4 bases; unmatched junction nucleotides: 6. Germline lookup yields CDR1 MNHNS and CDR2 SASEGT. In DNA form, the CDR3 reads TGTGCCAGCAGCGGAGACAGGGTTTACGAGCAGTACTTC. It translates to CASSGDRVYEQYF.

V and J are TRBV5-1 and TRBJ2-3, with no clear D. The germline V gene encodes CDR1 SGHRS and CDR2 YFSETQ. The CDR3 is 14 residues long. Trimming stripped 0 bases from V and 2 bases from J, with 7 bases between. The CDR3 loop is CASSLDPYTDTQYF. Here the CDR3 DNA reads TGCGCCAGCAGCTTGGATCCCTACACAGATACGCAGTATTTT.

This clone appeared a few times. V usage is TRBV7-9 and J usage is TRBJ2-1; 7 bases fit TRBD2. After removal of 3 bases from V and 4 bases from J, the junction contained 6 bases not matched to a gene. Germline V gene lookup returns CDR1 SEHNR and CDR2 FQNEAQ (reference sequence). The CDR3 length is 15 residues. The CDR3 is CASSLASGDYNEQFF. The CDR3 bases are TGTGCCAGCAGCTTGGCTAGCGGCGATTACAATGAGCAGTTCTTC.

The chain uses TRBV6-1 and TRBJ2-7; D may be TRBD1 (6 bases). The CDR3 sequence is 14 residues long. V dropped 3 bases and J dropped 1 base, with 10 bases sitting between them. Germline loops: CDR1 MNHNS, CDR2 SASEGT. The CDR3 DNA reads TGTGCCAGCAGTGAGGGACATCAATCCTACGAGCAGTACTTC. This codes for CASSEGHQSYEQYF.

This sequence joins TRBV7-9 and TRBJ2-7; 9 nucleotides align to TRBD1. Losses at the gene ends were 8 bases for V and 2 bases for J; bases not matched to a gene: 10. Germline lookup yields CDR1 SEHNR and CDR2 FQNEAQ (reference sequence). The CDR3 is 15 residues long. The CDR3 loop reads CASDLPGTGPYEQYF. CDR3 coding DNA: TGTGCCAGCGACCTTCCCGGGACAGGGCCCTACGAGCAGTACTTC.

The CDR3 loop is CASGWDRTYQPQHF. In DNA, the CDR3 is TGTGCCAGCGGGTGGGACAGAACATATCAGCCCCAGCATTTT. The J gene is TRBJ1-5, the V gene TRBV2; the match to TRBD1 covers 7 bases. The trim removed 8 bases at V and 5 bases at J, leaving 9 bases unmatched. This CDR3 region has 14 residues. Germline V CDR1 and CDR2: SNHLY, FYNNEI.

This clone was counted between two and nine times. CDR3 bases: TGTGCCAGCAGCTTAGCAGGGGGCAATCAGCCCCAGCATTTT. Translating it yields CASSLAGGNQPQHF. V usage is TRBV7-2 and J usage is TRBJ1-5; D perhaps matches TRBD1 (5 bases). The germline V and J ends were trimmed by 0 bases and 2 bases, with 5 bases remaining between them. Germline loops: CDR1 SGHTA, CDR2 FQGNSA. This CDR3 has 14 amino acids.

This clone has more than one count but fewer than ten. The chain is built from TRBV9 and TRBJ1-2, with D possibly matching TRBD1 (6 bases). This CDR3 has 15 amino acids. Germline V lookup: CDR1 SGDLS, CDR2 YYNGEE. The V end was cut by 0 bases, the J end by 6 bases, with 15 bases between. CDR3 region: CASSVEGGTGHGYTF. The CDR3 coding sequence is TGTGCCAGCAGCGTAGAGGGGGGGACGGGACATGGCTACACCTTC.

This chain uses TRBV5-1 with TRBJ1-1; 7 bases align to TRBD1. CDR1 and CDR2 from the germline V gene are SGHRS and YFSETQ. The CDR3 is 16 residues long. With V trimmed by 7 bases and J by 0 bases, 12 bases remained unmatched. The CDR3 spells CASYPQDRELNTEAFF. DNA of the CDR3: TGCGCCAGCTATCCCCAAGACAGGGAATTGAACACTGAAGCTTTCTTT.

This rearrangement joins TRBV18 to TRBJ1-6, with 8 bases identical to TRBD1. The CDR3 spans 14 residues. Trimming at V came to 3 bases and at J to 12 bases, leaving 7 bases not matched to a gene. Germline-derived CDR1 and CDR2 are KGHSH and LQKENI. CDR3 region: CASSPTGQAEPLHF. CDR3 DNA sequence: TGTGCCAGCTCACCGACGGGACAGGCCGAACCCCTCCACTTT.

The chain joins TRBV7-9 to TRBJ2-7; 8 bases line up with TRBD1. This CDR3 has 16 amino acids. J was trimmed by 4 bases and V by 3 bases; bases with no gene match: 11. Germline V gene data show CDR1 as SEHNR and CDR2 as FQNEAQ (reference sequence). The CDR3 DNA is TGTGCCAGCAGCTTGGACCTTTGGACAGGGCTTTACGAGCAGTACTTC. As protein: CASSLDLWTGLYEQYF. Full variable domain (missing parts from reference TRBV7-9 and TRBJ2-7): DTGVSQNPRHKITKRGQNVTFRCDPISEHNRLYWYRQTLGQGPEFLTYFQNEAQLEKSRLLSDRFSAERPKGSFSTLEIQRTEQGDSAMYLCASSLDLWTGLYEQYFGPGTRLTVT.

CDR3 region: CASSSGETGELFF. CDR3 DNA: TGTGCCAGCAGCTCAGGGGAGACCGGGGAGCTGTTTTTT. The rearrangement uses TRBV11-1 and TRBJ2-2, with D perhaps matching TRBD1 (6 bases). Trimming removed 4 bases from V and 5 bases from J, with 8 bases in between. The CDR3 has 13 residues. Germline V lookup: CDR1 SGHAT, CDR2 FQDESV (reference sequence).

This chain links TRBV28 with TRBJ1-6, with 7 bases that match TRBD1. The J segment lost 10 bases and the V segment lost 5 bases, leaving 11 bases of the junction unmatched. Germline CDR1 reads MDHEN; CDR2 reads SYDVKM. The CDR3 is made up of 15 amino acids. CDR3 protein: CASSQGGVRGSPLHF. CDR3 DNA: TGTGCCAGCAGTCAGGGGGGTGTTAGGGGGTCACCCCTCCACTTT.